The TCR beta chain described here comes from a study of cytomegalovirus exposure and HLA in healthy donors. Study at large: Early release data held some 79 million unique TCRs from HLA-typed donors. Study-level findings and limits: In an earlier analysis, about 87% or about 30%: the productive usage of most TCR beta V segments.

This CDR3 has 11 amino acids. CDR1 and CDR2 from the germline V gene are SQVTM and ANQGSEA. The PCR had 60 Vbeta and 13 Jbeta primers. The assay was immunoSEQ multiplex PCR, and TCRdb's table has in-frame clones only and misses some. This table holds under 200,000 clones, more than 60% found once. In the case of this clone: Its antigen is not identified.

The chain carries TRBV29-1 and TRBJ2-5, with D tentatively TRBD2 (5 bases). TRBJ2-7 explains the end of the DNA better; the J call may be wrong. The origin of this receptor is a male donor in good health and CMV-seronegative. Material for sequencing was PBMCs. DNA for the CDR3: TGCAGCGCCTACCGGGACTACGAGCAGTACTTC. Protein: CSAYRDYEQYF.